This T cell receptor beta chain appears in the sequencing data of a study of shared clonotypes between healthy human individuals. Regarding this clone: Its antigen remains unknown.

Study conclusions and caveats: Sampling involved blood alone; tissue repertoires likely differ.

CDR1 is PRHDT and CDR2 is FYEKMQ in the germline V gene (reference sequence). Trimming took 0 bases from V and 6 from J, leaving 12 bases between them. This CDR3 comprises 15 residues. CD45RO-negative CD8 cells positively selected for CCR7 made up the naive population, which excluded terminally differentiated effector memory CD45RA+ cells. Assay used: immunoSEQ multiplex PCR; TCRdb lists only in-frame clones, some missing. The repertoire includes around 2,100,000 clones, about 95% of them detected once, and 0.95% to 1.5% sits in the top ten. J is TRBJ1-3 and V is TRBV13; D unclear. The TCR comes from a man younger than 35 in good health. The sample was naive CD8+ T cells sorted from blood. As DNA, the CDR3 is TGTGCCAGCAGCTTAGGCTTAAACTATGAAAACACCATATATTTT. Its translation: CASSLGLNYENTIYF.